This is a list of T cell receptor beta chains from one sample in a study of TIL therapy for anti-PD-1-resistant metastatic lung cancer. Sequenced by immunoSEQ multiplex PCR; TCRdb stores in-frame clones only, minus some. This sample has 20,000 to 25,000 clones, with just over 70% found just once. This material consisted of blood, taken at baseline. These receptors originate from a person aged 25 to 79 with non-small cell lung cancer. Each CDR3 is given with its conserved first and last residue. Each record gives: D gene, clone size, J gene, V gene, CDR3 protein, CDR3 DNA. The D gene is left open where the match is weak. Size is omitted from some rows. Given values are once, few, many or a class for expanded clones.

>-|-|TRBJ2-3|TRBV4-3
CASSQDGATDTQYF
TGCGCCAGCAGCCAAGATGGCGCCACAGATACGCAGTATTTT
>-|-|TRBJ2-3|TRBV9
CASSTQMGGSTDTQYF
TGTGCCAGCAGCACCCAAATGGGGGGTAGCACAGATACGCAGTATTTT
>-|-|TRBJ1-2|TRBV2
CASRTETVYGYTF
TGTGCCAGCAGGACAGAGACAGTCTATGGCTACACCTTC
>TRBD2|-|TRBJ2-3|TRBV6-4
CASSDSGGGAPDTQYF
TGTGCCAGCAGTGACTCCGGCGGGGGGGCCCCAGATACGCAGTATTTT
>-|-|TRBJ1-2|TRBV5-1
CASSPGERGYTF
TGCGCCAGCAGCCCGGGAGAGCGAGGCTACACCTTC
>-|-|TRBJ2-7|TRBV7-9
CASSLAAGRAEQYF
TGTGCCAGCAGCTTAGCAGCGGGCCGGGCAGAGCAGTACTTC
>-|-|TRBJ1-1|TRBV2
CASRQGNTEAFF
TGTGCCAGCAGACAGGGAAACACTGAAGCTTTCTTT
>TRBD1|-|TRBJ1-2|TRBV4-1
CASSQAAGQGTLHDGYTF
TGCGCCAGCAGCCAAGCGGCTGGACAGGGGACGTTACATGATGGCTACACCTTC
>TRBD1|-|TRBJ1-6|TRBV19
CASSINRGPGSPLHF
TGTGCCAGTAGTATCAACAGGGGGCCGGGATCACCCCTCCACTTT
>TRBD1|-|TRBJ1-2|TRBV19
CASRTPRTGHYYGYTF
TGTGCCAGTAGGACCCCCCGGACAGGGCACTACTATGGCTACACCTTC
>-|once|TRBJ1-1|TRBV6-2/TRBV6-3
CASSYSGRVTEAFF
TGTGCCAGCAGTTACTCGGGCAGGGTCACTGAAGCTTTCTTT
>TRBD2|-|TRBJ2-5|TRBV5-1
CASSLGLADQETQHF
TGCGCCAGCAGCTTGGGGCTAGCGGACCAAGAGACCCAGCACTTC
>TRBD2|-|TRBJ2-3|TRBV29-1
CSVTEGLAGGRGKDTQYF
TGCAGCGTGACCGAAGGACTAGCGGGAGGGCGAGGGAAAGATACGCAGTATTTT
>TRBD1|few|TRBJ1-4|TRBV24-1
CATSDWTGTANEKLFF
TGTGCCACCAGTGATTGGACCGGGACAGCTAATGAAAAACTGTTTTTT
>-|once|TRBJ2-5|TRBV6-9
CASSSGEGSQYF
TGTGCCAGCAGTTCGGGAGAGGGGTCCCAGTACTTC
>-|-|TRBJ2-2|TRBV20-1
CSASQQGPTGELFF
TGCAGTGCTAGTCAACAGGGTCCCACCGGGGAGCTGTTTTTT
>TRBD1|-|TRBJ1-1|TRBV3-1/TRBV3-2
CASSQELSQGPYTEAFF
TGTGCCAGCAGCCAAGAATTATCACAGGGGCCCTACACTGAAGCTTTCTTT
>-|once|TRBJ1-5|TRBV30
CAWSFLLGQPQHF
TGTGCCTGGAGTTTCCTCCTGGGTCAGCCCCAGCATTTT
>TRBD2|-|TRBJ2-3|TRBV10-3
CASNSAGGLTDTQYF
TGTGCCAGTAACAGCGCGGGGGGTCTTACAGATACGCAGTATTTT
>-|-|TRBJ1-2|TRBV6-5
CASSLDSNYGYTF
TGTGCCAGCAGTCTCGACAGTAACTATGGCTACACCTTC
>-|-|TRBJ1-2|TRBV24-1
CATSDRRGNGYTF
TGTGCCACCAGTGACCGCCGGGGGAATGGCTACACCTTC
>-|-|TRBJ2-1|TRBV30
CAWGGSNEQFF
TGTGCCTGGGGGGGATCGAATGAGCAGTTCTTC
>TRBD2|-|TRBJ2-3|TRBV5-4
CASSSRLAGVDTQYF
TGTGCCAGCAGCTCTAGACTAGCGGGAGTAGATACGCAGTATTTT
>TRBD1|few|TRBJ1-2|TRBV9
CASSFSQGARSGYTF
TGTGCCAGCAGCTTTTCACAGGGGGCGCGTAGTGGCTACACCTTC
>-|-|TRBJ2-6|TRBV5-6
CASSLGLSGANVLTF
TGTGCCAGCAGCTTGGGTCTGTCTGGGGCCAACGTCCTGACTTTC